The rows below give T cell receptor beta chains drawn from one sample of a study of OX40 agonist ivuxolimab in advanced cancers. Using immunoSEQ multiplex PCR, the repertoire was profiled, and TCRdb retains in-frame clones only, with some absent. The sample includes about 62,000 clones, around four fifths of them seen just once. The sequenced sample was CD4+ or CD8+ T cells sorted from blood, obtained in a trial of the OX40 agonist ivuxolimab. These receptors all stem from an adult with an advanced solid tumor such as melanoma, head and neck, liver or kidney cancer. The CDR3 runs from the conserved cysteine through the conserved F or W. A D gene is named only where the DNA matches it firmly. The size of a clone is reported for some rows only, either as once, few or many, or as a class for expanded clones.

D: NA
V: TRBV4-2
J: TRBJ2-7
length: 15
size: NA
DNA: TGTGCCAGCAGCTTTCGAGAGGCGGGTGCGGGCGAGCAGTACTTC
CDR3: CASSFREAGAGEQYF

D: NA
V: TRBV19
J: TRBJ2-7
length: 13
size: NA
DNA: TGTGCCAGTAGTATGGATTCGGGTTCGGAGCAGTACTTC
CDR3: CASSMDSGSEQYF

D: TRBD1
V: TRBV19
J: TRBJ1-1
length: 14
size: NA
DNA: TGTGCCAGTAGTATTAACAGGGGGCACACTGAAGCTTTCTTT
CDR3: CASSINRGHTEAFF

D: NA
V: TRBV28
J: TRBJ1-5
length: 13
size: NA
DNA: TGTGCCAGCAGTCCCAAACCAACCCAGCCCCAGCATTTT
CDR3: CASSPKPTQPQHF

D: TRBD1
V: TRBV6-1
J: TRBJ1-1
length: 15
size: NA
DNA: TGTGCCAGCAGTGAGACCGGGACAGGAGACACTGAAGCTTTCTTT
CDR3: CASSETGTGDTEAFF

D: NA
V: TRBV28
J: TRBJ1-1
length: 12
size: NA
DNA: TGTGCCAGCAGTCGGGGGAATGGTGAAGCTTTCTTT
CDR3: CASSRGNGEAFF

D: NA
V: TRBV6-5
J: TRBJ2-3
length: 15
size: NA
DNA: TGTGCCAGCAGTATAGACTTTTCTAGCACAGATACGCAGTATTTT
CDR3: CASSIDFSSTDTQYF

D: TRBD2
V: TRBV28
J: TRBJ2-3
length: 16
size: NA
DNA: TGTGCCAGCGAGACTGGGACTAGCGGACTCACAGATACGCAGTATTTT
CDR3: CASETGTSGLTDTQYF

D: TRBD2
V: TRBV9
J: TRBJ2-2
length: 15
size: NA
DNA: TGTGCCACCACGAAAGGACTAGCGGGGACCGGGGAGCTGTTTTTT
CDR3: CATTKGLAGTGELFF

D: NA
V: TRBV19
J: TRBJ2-5
length: 15
size: NA
DNA: TGTGCCAGTAGTATAGACCCCGGAGAACAAGAGACCCAGTACTTC
CDR3: CASSIDPGEQETQYF

D: NA
V: TRBV19
J: TRBJ2-5
length: 14
size: NA
DNA: TGTGCCAGTAGTATCCCAGGGAGGTGGGAGACCCAGTACTTC
CDR3: CASSIPGRWETQYF

D: TRBD2
V: TRBV7-8
J: TRBJ2-6
length: 18
size: once
DNA: TGTGCCAGCAGCCGACCGGGACTAGATTTCTCTGGGGCCAACGTCCTGACTTTC
CDR3: CASSRPGLDFSGANVLTF

D: NA
V: TRBV5-6
J: TRBJ1-1
length: 16
size: NA
DNA: TGTGCCAGCAGCTTGCGGGGGTTTTGGGCGAACACTGAAGCTTTCTTT
CDR3: CASSLRGFWANTEAFF

D: NA
V: TRBV6-5
J: TRBJ1-3
length: 15
size: NA
DNA: TGTGCCAGCAGTCGGGACCCGAGCTCTGGAAACACCATATATTTT
CDR3: CASSRDPSSGNTIYF

D: TRBD1
V: TRBV4-1
J: TRBJ2-7
length: 13
size: few
DNA: TGCGCCAGCAGCACGGGACAGACCTACGAGCAGTACTTC
CDR3: CASSTGQTYEQYF

D: NA
V: TRBV19
J: TRBJ2-7
length: 14
size: NA
DNA: TGTGCCAGTAGTACATCGACAGGATCCTACGAGCAGTACTTC
CDR3: CASSTSTGSYEQYF

D: NA
V: TRBV30
J: TRBJ2-5
length: 11
size: NA
DNA: TGTGCCTGGAGAGGGCCTACGACCCAGTACTTC
CDR3: CAWRGPTTQYF

D: NA
V: TRBV10-3
J: TRBJ2-3
length: 14
size: NA
DNA: TGTGCCATCAGTGATCGTCCAAGCCCGGATACGCAGTATTTT
CDR3: CAISDRPSPDTQYF

D: TRBD1
V: TRBV5-1
J: TRBJ2-1
length: 15
size: NA
DNA: TGCGCCAGCAGCCCCACAGGGGCACAAAACAATGAGCAGTTCTTC
CDR3: CASSPTGAQNNEQFF

D: NA
V: TRBV6-4
J: TRBJ2-6
length: 16
size: NA
DNA: TGTGCCAGCAGTGAAGGGGGGCCGTCTGGGGCCAACGTCCTGACTTTC
CDR3: CASSEGGPSGANVLTF

D: NA
V: TRBV21-1
J: TRBJ2-3
length: 16
size: once
DNA: TGTGCCAGCAGCAAAGCGAGGCGGATGGGCACAGATACGCAGTATTTT
CDR3: CASSKARRMGTDTQYF

D: NA
V: TRBV7-2
J: TRBJ2-7
length: 15
size: NA
DNA: TGTGCCAGCAGCTTAGAAGGGGGGAACTCCTACGAGCAGTACTTC
CDR3: CASSLEGGNSYEQYF

D: TRBD2
V: TRBV28
J: TRBJ2-2
length: 15
size: few
DNA: TGTGCCAGCACTACTAGCGGGAGTTCCACCGGGGAGCTGTTTTTT
CDR3: CASTTSGSSTGELFF

D: NA
V: TRBV7-9
J: TRBJ2-2
length: 19
size: NA
DNA: TGTGCCAGCAGCTTACTCCCCGGCTTGGCTACCCCGAACACCGGGGAGCTGTTTTTT
CDR3: CASSLLPGLATPNTGELFF

D: NA
V: TRBV5-8
J: TRBJ2-7
length: 10
size: NA
DNA: TGTGCCAGCAGCCGACCGGGGCAGTACTTC
CDR3: CASSRPGQYF

D: NA
V: TRBV6-4
J: TRBJ2-7
length: 10
size: NA
DNA: TGTGCCAGCAGTGACTCGGGGCAGTACTTC
CDR3: CASSDSGQYF